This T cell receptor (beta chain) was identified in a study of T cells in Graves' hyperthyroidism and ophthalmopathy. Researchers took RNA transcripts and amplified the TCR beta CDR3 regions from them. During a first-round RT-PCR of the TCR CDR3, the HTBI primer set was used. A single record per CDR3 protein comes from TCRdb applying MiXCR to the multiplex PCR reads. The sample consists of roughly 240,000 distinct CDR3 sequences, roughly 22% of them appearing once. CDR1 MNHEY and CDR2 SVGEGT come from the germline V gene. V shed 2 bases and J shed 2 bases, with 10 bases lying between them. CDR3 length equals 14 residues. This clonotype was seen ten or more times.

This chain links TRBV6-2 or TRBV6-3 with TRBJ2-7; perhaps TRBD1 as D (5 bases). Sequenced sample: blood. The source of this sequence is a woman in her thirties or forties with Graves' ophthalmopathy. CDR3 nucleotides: TGTGCCAGCAGTTACGGGGCCAGAACCTACGAGCAGTACTTC. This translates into CASSYGARTYEQYF.